This TCR beta chain derives from a study of CD8+ T cells in alopecia areata. Across the whole study: For the treated group, dosing was oral tofacitinib at 5 to 10 mg twice daily. Study-wide findings and caveats: Among patients, TCR sharing was less clear than in mice, a difference possibly due in part to HLA diversity in the patient population.

RNA was isolated and reverse transcribed to cDNA, the sequencing template. TCRdb keeps only in-frame clones here, not all; method: immunoSEQ multiplex PCR. Of 160,000 or so clones in the sample, roughly 63% were seen once. Germline loops: CDR1 MGHDK, CDR2 SYGVNS. Trimming took off 1 base at V and 2 bases at J, with 9 bases between the two ends. The CDR3 consists of 14 residues. Sample treatment: oral pan-JAK inhibitor, 5-10 mg twice daily. In regard to this clone: Its antigen is not known.

V usage is TRBV25-1 and J usage is TRBJ2-7; D tentatively reads TRBD1 or TRBD2 (6 bases each). This specimen consisted of CD4+ T cells sorted from blood, obtained at approximately week 61, from a patient treated with tofacitinib. The receptor was derived from a human donor with alopecia areata. CDR3 DNA: TGTGCCAGCAGTGAATTGGGGGGCGCCTACGAGCAGTACTTC. Amino acids: CASSELGGAYEQYF.